These 20 T cell receptor beta chains came from one sample sequenced in a study of shared clonotypes between healthy human individuals. Naive-designated CD8 cells lacked CD45RO, were positively enriched for CCR7, and omitted terminally differentiated effector memory CD45RA+ cells. Libraries were prepared by immunoSEQ multiplex PCR; TCRdb keeps only in-frame clonotypes and omits some of them. The data contain 1.5 million to 2.5 million clones, over 85% of them seen just once; the ten biggest clones take up 1% to 1.5%. The material sequenced was naive CD8+ T cells sorted from blood. All receptors derive from a man younger than 30 in good health.

This clone is a singleton in its sample. The CDR3 loop reads CASSEQTGTYEQYF. As DNA, the CDR3 is TGTGCCAGCAGTGAGCAGACTGGGACCTACGAGCAGTACTTC. The chain combines TRBV6-1 with TRBJ2-7; D is ambiguous. The CDR3 is 14 residues long. Trimming shortened V by 3 bases and J by 2 bases, and 11 bases separated the two germline ends. CDR1 and CDR2 (germline): MNHNS, SASEGT.

The chain links TRBV5-1 to TRBJ2-7; D remains unclear. Trimming took off 2 bases at V and 3 bases at J, with 15 bases between the two ends. The CDR3 sequence is 15 residues long. Germline-derived CDR1 and CDR2 are SGHRS and YFSETQ. The CDR3: CASSFGPADLYEQYF. CDR3 DNA: TGCGCCAGCAGCTTTGGCCCGGCAGATCTCTACGAGCAGTACTTC.

DNA for the CDR3: TGTGCCAGCAACCAGAGGGGTCTAGCGGGAGATGAGCAGTTCTTC. Amino acids: CASNQRGLAGDEQFF. The chain employs TRBV11-2 and TRBJ2-1; 10 bases fit TRBD2. V shed 7 bases and J 8 bases; nucleotides not matched to a gene: 11. Germline CDR1 reads SGHAT; CDR2 reads FQNNGV. The CDR3 runs to 15 residues.

J is TRBJ2-7 and V is TRBV7-8; 10 nucleotides align to TRBD2. With 5 bases clipped from V and 6 bases from J, the junction kept 13 bases outside the gene matches. This CDR3 comprises 16 residues. Germline-derived CDR1 and CDR2 are SGHVS and FQNEAQ. Here the CDR3 DNA reads TGTGCCAGCAGCCAGGGCCTAGCGGGAGCTCAGGGCGAGCAGTACTTC. The encoded protein is CASSQGLAGAQGEQYF.

V gene TRBV27 combines with J gene TRBJ1-2; 7 nucleotides align to TRBD1. Trimming took 6 bases from V and 4 from J; bases not matched to a gene: 11. Germline CDR1 reads MNHEY; CDR2 reads SMNVEV (reference sequence). The CDR3 is 15 amino acids. DNA for the CDR3: TGTGCCAGCAGGGGTCCGGACAGGCACCTCTATGGCTACACCTTC. It translates to CASRGPDRHLYGYTF.

This clone was picked up a small number of times. The V call is TRBV11-2, the J call TRBJ1-6, with D perhaps TRBD1 (6 bases). The CDR3 consists of 17 residues. The V end lost 7 bases, the J end lost 5 bases, and 21 bases lay between the germline ends. Germline-derived CDR1 and CDR2 are SGHAT and FQNNGV. The CDR3 reads CASTPLGGRANNSPLHF. Written as DNA, the CDR3 is TGTGCCAGCACCCCCCTCGGGGGCAGAGCTAATAATTCACCCCTCCACTTT. The full variable domain, completed using reference TRBV11-2 and TRBJ1-6, is EAGVAQSPRYKIIEKRQSVAFWCNPISGHATLYWYQQILGQGPKLLIQFQNNGVVDDSQLPKDRFSAERLKGVDSTLKIQPAKLEDSAVYLCASTPLGGRANNSPLHFGNGTRLTVT.

The chain recombines TRBV5-5 with TRBJ2-3; TRBD1 aligns across 7 bases. The CDR3 has 15 amino acids. V dropped 4 bases and J dropped 0; count of bases not matched to a gene: 5. Germline CDR1 is SGHKS and CDR2 is YYEKEE (reference sequence). The CDR3 nucleotides are TGTGCCAGCAGCCCGACAGGGTTTAGCACAGATACGCAGTATTTT. Protein: CASSPTGFSTDTQYF.

This clone was found once. The J gene is TRBJ2-7, the V gene TRBV11-2; the match to TRBD1 covers 8 bases. This CDR3 has 14 residues. V was clipped by 5 bases and J by 5 bases; unmatched bases: 8. In germline, CDR1 is SGHAT, CDR2 FQNNGV. CDR3 nucleotide sequence: TGTGCCAGCAGCCCTGGACAGGGCCAAGACGAGCAGTACTTC. Its translation: CASSPGQGQDEQYF.

V gene TRBV5-1 combines with J gene TRBJ1-1, with 8 bases identical to TRBD1. This CDR3 is built from 14 residues. Germline V CDR1 and CDR2: SGHRS, YFSETQ. Trimming cost V 3 bases and J 7 bases; bases outside gene matches: 8. CDR3 sequence (DNA): TGCGCCAGCAGCTCCAGGGGGCTTGGAGATGAAGCTTTCTTT. This translates into CASSSRGLGDEAFF.

J is TRBJ2-7 and V is TRBV7-3; weak D call: TRBD1 (6 bases). The CDR3 length is 15 residues. V lost 5 bases and J 1 base, leaving 15 bases between the germline ends. From germline, CDR1 is SGHTA and CDR2 FQGTGA. The CDR3 loop is CASSPTGTPSYEQYF. The CDR3 nucleotides read TGTGCCAGCAGCCCTACCGGGACACCATCCTACGAGCAGTACTTC.

A note on this clone: Other DNA sequences of this sample code for an identical CDR3. The chain combines TRBV6-5 with TRBJ1-3; no definite D call. This CDR3 spans 14 amino acids. V dropped 4 bases and J dropped 0 bases, with 7 bases sitting between them. The germline V gene encodes CDR1 MNHEY and CDR2 SVGAGI. CDR3 protein: CASSSPNSGNTIYF. DNA for the CDR3: TGTGCCAGCAGTTCCCCTAACTCTGGAAACACCATATATTTT.

V and J are TRBV4-3 and TRBJ2-3, with 11 positions matching TRBD1. The germline CDR1 and CDR2 sequences are LGHNA and YSLEER. The V segment lost 3 bases and the J segment 3 bases; nucleotides outside the gene matches: 5. The CDR3 runs to 16 residues. CDR3 sequence (DNA): TGCGCCAGCAGCCAGGAGGGACAGGGGGAAACAGATACGCAGTATTTT. Its translation is CASSQEGQGETDTQYF.

V is TRBV6-6 and J is TRBJ2-7, with D maybe TRBD1 (5 bases). V lost 7 bases and J 4 bases, leaving 11 bases between the germline ends. The germline CDR1 and CDR2 sequences are MNHNY and SVGAGI (reference sequence). The CDR3 extends over 12 amino acids. CDR3 nucleotides: TGTGCCAGCACGATATCAGGGTACGAGCAGTACTTC. Translating it yields CASTISGYEQYF.

The CDR3 sequence: CASSLRQGRETQYF. The DNA of the CDR3 is TGTGCCAGCAGCCTAAGACAGGGTAGGGAGACCCAGTACTTC. The chain carries TRBV13 and TRBJ2-5, with 7 bases fitting TRBD1. Germline CDR1 PRHDT, CDR2 FYEKMQ (reference sequence). V gave up 5 bases and J gave up 5 bases; unmatched junction bases: 8. The CDR3 has 14 amino acids.

This sequence joins TRBV4-1 and TRBJ1-1; 11 bases align to TRBD1. Unmatched junction bases numbered 6, after V lost 3 bases and J lost 3 bases. The germline V gene has CDR1 MGHRA and CDR2 YSYEKL. CDR3 length: 16 amino acids. The CDR3 spells CASSHPGQGADTEAFF. DNA of the CDR3: TGCGCCAGCAGCCACCCCGGACAGGGGGCTGACACTGAAGCTTTCTTT.

The V gene is TRBV4-1, the J gene TRBJ2-1; TRBD1 aligns across 7 bases. J lost 5 bases, V lost 0 bases, and 7 bases had no gene match. The CDR3 contains 16 residues. CDR1 and CDR2 from the germline V gene are MGHRA and YSYEKL. The CDR3 bases are TGCGCCAGCAGCCAAGAAGGCAGGGGGAACAACAATGAGCAGTTCTTC. Its translation: CASSQEGRGNNNEQFF.

The chain recombines TRBV4-3 with TRBJ2-2, with a possible D match to TRBD1 (5 bases). The CDR3 totals 15 residues. The V and J ends lost 8 bases and 0 bases respectively, with 13 bases between them. Germline loops: CDR1 LGHNA, CDR2 YSLEER. This chain's CDR3 is CASGWTNSNTGELFF. The CDR3 DNA reads TGCGCCAGCGGATGGACAAACTCGAACACCGGGGAGCTGTTTTTT.

This clone was observed a single time. The V call is TRBV30, the J call TRBJ1-3, with a tentative D call TRBD1 (5 bases). The V end was cut by 3 bases, the J end by 0 bases, with 9 bases between. Germline CDR1 GTSNPN, CDR2 SVGIG (reference sequence). This CDR3 has 14 residues. CDR3 coding DNA: TGTGCCTGGAGCCCAGGGCCCTCTGGAAACACCATATATTTT. It codes for CAWSPGPSGNTIYF. The full variable domain, rest sourced from reference TRBV30 and TRBJ1-3, is SQTIHQWPATLVQPVGSPLSLECTVEGTSNPNLYWYRQAAGRGLQLLFYSVGIGQISSEVPQNLSASRPQDRQFILSSKKLLLSDSGFYLCAWSPGPSGNTIYFGEGSWLTVV.

As regards this clone: This specimen includes other DNA sequences encoding the same CDR3. The chain is built from TRBV10-2 and TRBJ2-7, with D perhaps TRBD2 (6 bases). The CDR3 consists of 10 residues. Per germline, CDR1 WSHSY and CDR2 SAAADI. V lost 9 bases and J lost 6, with 9 bases in between. The CDR3 protein is CASLGGEQYF. CDR3 coding DNA: TGCGCCAGTTTGGGGGGCGAGCAGTACTTC.

The chain combines TRBV7-2 with TRBJ1-2; no firm D call. The CDR3 is 14 residues long. CDR1 is SGHTA, CDR2 FQGNSA, per germline. V was clipped by 2 bases and J by 7 bases, with 14 bases between them. CDR3: CASSLWGGVSGYTF. The CDR3 DNA reads TGTGCCAGCAGCTTATGGGGAGGCGTGAGTGGCTACACCTTC.